This TCR beta chain comes out of a study of T cells after somatic rescue of genetic block (dated by TCRdb to about 2020). Background on the whole study: The study assessed how robust, over the long term, a T-cell system was when the system had developed through somatic rescue of a genetic block in T-cell development.

A remark on this clone: Its antigen target is currently unknown. Base qualities are not recorded, but no much larger clone differs from it by a single base.

V trim: 2 bases; J trim: 3 bases; unmatched bases: 5. The germline V gene encodes CDR1 SGHRS and CDR2 YFSETQ. Inclusive of the bounding cysteine and phenylalanine, the CDR3 is 14 residues long. The kept DNA is CDR3 alone, 42 bases in frame from the first base. The library came from the immunoSEQ multiplex PCR assay. Held by TCRdb, this immuneACCESS table contains in-frame sequences only and omits some clones. Under half of the omission traces to an unresolved V gene where checked; the cause of the rest is unknown. The sample table shows 9,500 to 15,000 clones, and less than 80% are seen once. The top ten hold 9.5% to 15% of the sample.

Rearrangement joined TRBV5-1 to TRBJ2-7, with 7 central nucleotides matching TRBD1. This TCR was sampled from a boy younger than 18. Sequencing used peripheral blood mononuclear cells (PBMCs). The CDR3 amino acid sequence is: CASSLVTGRYEQYF. In nucleotides, the sequence is TGCGCCAGCAGCTTAGTGACAGGGCGCTACGAGCAGTACTTC.